This T cell receptor (beta chain) was observed in a study of blood T cell repertoires in COVID-19. On the study more broadly: Researchers got acute and convalescent COVID-19 samples from the United States, Italy and Spain. Sample material is recorded as cDNA or gDNA derived from T cells, B-cell-depleted T cells, or PBMCs.

The CDR3 contains 14 residues. The V and J ends lost 5 bases and 9 bases, in that order; junction bases with no gene match: 6. CDR1 SGHVS and CDR2 FQNEAQ come from the germline V gene. Clones were sequenced by immunoSEQ multiplex PCR, and TCRdb holds only the in-frame ones, with some missing. The table has 250,000 to 300,000 clones, about 89% seen once; the top ten hold approximately 0.94%. The clonotype originates from a woman in her thirties or forties who had recovered from COVID-19. The rearrangement links TRBV7-8 to TRBJ2-7; 14 nucleotides agree with TRBD2. Input material: peripheral blood. The CDR3 DNA sequence: TGTGCCAGCAGCACGACGGGACTAGCGGGAGTGCAGTACTTC. Protein product: CASSTTGLAGVQYF.